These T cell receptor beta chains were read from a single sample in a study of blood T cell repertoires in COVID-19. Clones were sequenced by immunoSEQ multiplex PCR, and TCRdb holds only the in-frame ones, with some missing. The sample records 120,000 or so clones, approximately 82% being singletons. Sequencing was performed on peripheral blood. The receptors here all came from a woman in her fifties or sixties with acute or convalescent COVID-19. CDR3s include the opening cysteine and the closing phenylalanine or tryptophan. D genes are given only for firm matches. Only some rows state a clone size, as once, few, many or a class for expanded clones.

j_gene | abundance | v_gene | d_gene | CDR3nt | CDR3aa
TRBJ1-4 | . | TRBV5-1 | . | TGCGCCAGCAGCACCCAGACTAATGAAAAACTGTTTTTT | CASSTQTNEKLFF
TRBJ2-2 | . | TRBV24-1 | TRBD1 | TGTGCCACCAGTGGTGGGACAGACCCCGGGGAGCTGTTTTTT | CATSGGTDPGELFF
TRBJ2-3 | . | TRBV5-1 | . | TGCGCCAGCAGTGACGCGGGCAGCACAGATACGCAGTATTTT | CASSDAGSTDTQYF
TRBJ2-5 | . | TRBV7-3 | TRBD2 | TGTGCCAGCAGCTTAGGAGCGGGAGGGGACCAAGAGACCCAGTACTTC | CASSLGAGGDQETQYF
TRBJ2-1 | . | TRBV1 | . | TGCACCAGCAGCCAAGATCGGCGGATGAATGAGCAGTTCTTC | CTSSQDRRMNEQFF
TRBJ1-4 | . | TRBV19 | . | TGTGCCAGTAGTATTTGGAGTTCTAATGAAAAACTGTTTTTT | CASSIWSSNEKLFF
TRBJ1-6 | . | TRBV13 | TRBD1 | TGTGCCAGCAGCCCCGGGACAGACAATTCACCCCTCCACTTT | CASSPGTDNSPLHF
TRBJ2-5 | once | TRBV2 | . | TGTGCCAGCAGGGACAGAGAGACCCAGTACTTC | CASRDRETQYF
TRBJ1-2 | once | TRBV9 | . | TGTGCCAGCAGCTCCCGGGACTCTGGTGATGGCTACACCTTC | CASSSRDSGDGYTF
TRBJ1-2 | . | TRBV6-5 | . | TGTGCCAGCACGTCGGGGATCTATGGCTACACCTTC | CASTSGIYGYTF
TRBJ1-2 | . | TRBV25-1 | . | TGTGCCAGCAGTGAATATTTCGGTTATGGCTACACCTTC | CASSEYFGYGYTF
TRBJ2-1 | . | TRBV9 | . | TGTGCCAGCAGCGTAGGGGCCGGGGACTCCTACAATGAGCAGTTCTTC | CASSVGAGDSYNEQFF
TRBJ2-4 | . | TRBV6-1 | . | TGTGCCAGCAGTGAACGGGGGGCGTGGGACATTCAGTACTTC | CASSERGAWDIQYF
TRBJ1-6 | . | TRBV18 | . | TGTGCCAGCTCACCACAGGGGGATTCTAATTCACCCCTCCACTTT | CASSPQGDSNSPLHF
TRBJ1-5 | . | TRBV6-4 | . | TGTGCCAGCACCCAGCGGGTCCTTAGCAATCAGCCCCAGCATTTT | CASTQRVLSNQPQHF
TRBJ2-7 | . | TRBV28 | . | TGTGCCAGCAGAGGAGGTAGCGGATTAGCCTACGAGCAGTACTTC | CASRGGSGLAYEQYF
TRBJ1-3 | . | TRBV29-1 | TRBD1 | TGCAGCGTACGGGACAGGGCTGGAAACACCATATATTTT | CSVRDRAGNTIYF
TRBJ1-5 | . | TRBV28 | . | TGTGCCAGCAGTAAGGGGGGGGATAATCAGCCCCAGCATTTT | CASSKGGDNQPQHF
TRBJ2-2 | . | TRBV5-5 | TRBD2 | TGTGCCAGCAGCTTGGTAGCTAGCGGTAACACCGGGGAGCTGTTTTTT | CASSLVASGNTGELFF
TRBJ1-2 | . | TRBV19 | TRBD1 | TGTGCCAGTAGTGCATGGACAGGGAGCCTTATCTATGGCTACACCTTC | CASSAWTGSLIYGYTF
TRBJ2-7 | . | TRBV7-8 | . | TGTGCCAGCAGCTTAGGGCGTGGTAGGGGCTCCTACGAGCAGTACTTC | CASSLGRGRGSYEQYF
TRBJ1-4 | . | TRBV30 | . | TGTGCCTGGAGGTCTCGGGGGGAAACGAAAAAACTGTTTTTT | CAWRSRGETKKLFF
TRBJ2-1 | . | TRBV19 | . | TGTGCCAGTAGCCCAGGGTTCGGTCGGGGACTTGGTTCCTACAATGAGCAGTTCTTC | CASSPGFGRGLGSYNEQFF
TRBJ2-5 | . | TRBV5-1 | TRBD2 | TGCGCCAGTGGACTAGGCTCATTCCAAGAGACCCAGTACTTC | CASGLGSFQETQYF
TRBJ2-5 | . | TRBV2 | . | TGTGCCAGCAGTGGAGCCTCATGGCACTTC | CASSGASWHF
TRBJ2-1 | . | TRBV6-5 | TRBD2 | TGTGCCAGCAGGGGACTAGCGGGCTCCTACAATGAGCAGTTCTTC | CASRGLAGSYNEQFF
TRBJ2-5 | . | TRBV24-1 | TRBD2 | TGTGCCACCAGTGATCACCGCAGCGGGGGGAGCCAAGAGACCCAGTACTTC | CATSDHRSGGSQETQYF
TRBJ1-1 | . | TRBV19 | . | TGTGCCAGTACCCCGCACTCAACGGGAACTGAAGCTTTCTTT | CASTPHSTGTEAFF